These 23 T cell receptor beta chains originate from one sample sequenced in a study of shared clonotypes between healthy human individuals. The data were produced by immunoSEQ multiplex PCR, yet TCRdb's version contains in-frame clones alone and is incomplete. The repertoire consists of over a million clones, with about 98.5% occurring once and the leading ten covering roughly 0.36%. Sequences were obtained from naive CD4+ T cells sorted from blood. Documented subset: CD45RA+ positively selected. Source of these receptors: a man aged 25-40 years in good health.

The chain is built from TRBV2 and TRBJ2-7; 11 nucleotides agree with TRBD1. The CDR3 is 16 amino acids. J lost 5 bases, V lost 1 base, and 7 bases had no gene match. The germline CDR1 and CDR2 sequences are SNHLY and FYNNEI. Written as DNA, the CDR3 is TGTGCCAGCAGTGAAGTCCAGGACAGGGGGCTTAACGAGCAGTACTTC. The encoded protein is CASSEVQDRGLNEQYF. Based on the CDR3 plus reference TRBV2 and TRBJ2-7, the full variable domain is EPEVTQTPSHQVTQMGQEVILRCVPISNHLYFYWYRQILGQKVEFLVSFYNNEISEKSEIFDDQFSVERPDGSNFTLKIRSTKLEDSAMYFCASSEVQDRGLNEQYFGPGTRLTVT.

This rearrangement joins TRBV25-1 to TRBJ2-1; 7 bases line up with TRBD2. Germline CDR1 is MGHDK and CDR2 is SYGVNS. The CDR3 has 12 residues. V lost 7 bases to trimming and J lost 13 bases; unmatched junction nucleotides: 10. CDR3 amino acids: CASISLRDYQFF. The DNA of the CDR3 is TGTGCCAGCATCTCTTTGCGGGACTACCAGTTCTTC.

This chain uses TRBV27 with TRBJ2-7; the match to TRBD2 covers 9 bases. Per germline, CDR1 MNHEY and CDR2 SMNVEV (reference sequence). V was pared by 5 bases and J by 6 bases, with 5 bases of the junction left unmatched. There are 13 residues in the CDR3. CDR3 DNA: TGTGCCAGCAGTAGAGCGGGGGGAGGCGAGCAGTACTTC. Its protein product is CASSRAGGGEQYF.

The rearrangement links TRBV5-1 to TRBJ2-7; 7 positions match TRBD1. Trimming removed 0 bases from V and 6 bases from J; junction bases left unmatched: 9. Germline lookup yields CDR1 SGHRS and CDR2 YFSETQ. The CDR3 has 15 amino acids. CDR3 sequence reads: CASSLVETGISEQYF. The CDR3 nucleotides read TGCGCCAGCAGCTTGGTTGAGACAGGGATTTCCGAGCAGTACTTC. The full variable domain, rest sourced from reference TRBV5-1 and TRBJ2-7, is KAGVTQTPRYLIKTRGQQVTLSCSPISGHRSVSWYQQTPGQGLQFLFEYFSETQRNKGNFPGRFSGRQFSNSRSEMNVSTLELGDSALYLCASSLVETGISEQYFGPGTRLTVT.

The CDR3: CASRPSTGTGLYNEQFF. DNA of the CDR3: TGTGCCAGTAGACCTTCGACCGGGACGGGCTTATACAATGAGCAGTTCTTC. J is TRBJ2-1 and V is TRBV19; D possibly uses TRBD1 or TRBD2 (5 bases each). Trimming left V 6 bases short and J 4 bases short, with 22 bases between. This CDR3 spans 17 amino acids. The germline V gene encodes CDR1 LNHDA and CDR2 SQIVND (reference sequence).

This chain uses TRBV5-4 with TRBJ2-5, with D maybe TRBD2 (6 bases). This CDR3 is built from 15 residues. The V gene's germline CDR1 is SGHNT and CDR2 YYREEE (reference sequence). V lost 4 bases and J 3 bases, leaving 16 bases between the germline ends. The CDR3 sequence is CASSDSSAGKETQYF. In DNA form, the CDR3 reads TGTGCCAGCAGCGATTCTAGCGCCGGAAAAGAGACCCAGTACTTC.

This rearrangement joins TRBV5-1 to TRBJ1-1, with D uncertain. This CDR3 is built from 12 residues. The germline V and J ends were trimmed by 4 bases and 10 bases, with 14 bases remaining between them. In germline, CDR1 is SGHRS, CDR2 YFSETQ. CDR3 loop: CASSLGLGGAFF. The CDR3 nucleotides are TGCGCCAGCAGCCTTGGGCTGGGAGGAGCTTTCTTT. The full variable domain, with the rest looked up from reference TRBV5-1 and TRBJ1-1, is KAGVTQTPRYLIKTRGQQVTLSCSPISGHRSVSWYQQTPGQGLQFLFEYFSETQRNKGNFPGRFSGRQFSNSRSEMNVSTLELGDSALYLCASSLGLGGAFFGQGTRLTVV.

The chain is built from TRBV10-3 and TRBJ2-5, with 11 bases that match TRBD1. V lost 3 bases and J lost 13; bases outside the gene matches: 7. Germline V CDR1 and CDR2: ENHRY, SYGVKD. The CDR3 sequence is 13 residues long. This CDR3 reads CAISETGTGGLYF. Here the CDR3 DNA reads TGTGCCATCAGTGAAACCGGGACAGGGGGACTGTACTTC.

As concerns this clone: The same CDR3 also results from other DNA sequences found in this sample. The V call is TRBV19, the J call TRBJ2-2; TRBD2 agrees at 7 bases. This CDR3 region has 14 residues. Germline-derived CDR1 and CDR2 are LNHDA and SQIVND (reference sequence). The ends lost 8 bases at V and 2 bases at J; junction bases unmatched: 5. CDR3 amino acids: CASSSGTNTGELFF. CDR3 in DNA: TGTGCCAGTTCGAGCGGGACCAACACCGGGGAGCTGTTTTTT.

CDR3 DNA: TGTGCCAGCAGCTCCCCACGGGCGGGACAGGGGCTGGGTGAAAAACTGTTTTTT. Residues: CASSSPRAGQGLGEKLFF. V and J are TRBV7-9 and TRBJ1-4, with 10 bases identical to TRBD1. The germline CDR1 and CDR2 sequences are SEHNR and FQNEAQ (reference sequence). The CDR3 extends over 18 amino acids. Trimming removed 4 bases from V and 7 bases from J; junction bases left unmatched: 15.

J is TRBJ2-7 and V is TRBV7-8, with TRBD2 identical over 9 bases. After removal of 5 bases from V and 6 bases from J, the junction contained 14 bases not matched to a gene. Germline V gene sequence: CDR1 SGHVS, CDR2 FQNEAQ. This CDR3 is 16 amino acids long. The CDR3 reads CASSPLAGGPSGEQYF. The CDR3 nucleotides are TGTGCCAGCAGCCCTTTGGCGGGAGGGCCCTCAGGCGAGCAGTACTTC. The whole variable domain, filled in from reference TRBV7-8 and TRBJ2-7, reads GAGVSQSPRYKVAKRGQDVALRCDPISGHVSLFWYQQALGQGPEFLTYFQNEAQLDKSGLPSDRFFAERPEGSVSTLKIQRTQQEDSAVYLCASSPLAGGPSGEQYFGPGTRLTVT.

V usage is TRBV15 and J usage is TRBJ1-5; D perhaps matches TRBD1 (5 bases). Deletions cut 1 base from V and 0 bases from J, with 7 bases between. The length of the CDR3 is 15 residues. Per germline, CDR1 LNHNV and CDR2 YYDKDF (reference sequence). The CDR3 reads CATSRGGSSNQPQHF. The CDR3 DNA reads TGTGCCACCAGCAGAGGGGGCAGTAGCAATCAGCCCCAGCATTTT.

The chain combines TRBV5-1 with TRBJ2-1; TRBD2 matches at 12 bases. The CDR3 covers 16 residues. Germline values: CDR1 SGHRS, CDR2 YFSETQ. With V trimmed by 0 bases and J by 4 bases, 2 bases remained unmatched. The CDR3 region has the DNA TGCGCCAGCAGCTTGGATCTAGCGGGAGGGTACAATGAGCAGTTCTTC. Amino acid sequence: CASSLDLAGGYNEQFF.

The chain combines TRBV27 with TRBJ2-4; 13 positions agree with TRBD2. V shed 5 bases, J shed 8 bases, and the junction held 9 bases outside the gene matches. The germline gives CDR1 MNHEY, CDR2 SMNVEV (reference sequence). The CDR3 loop spans 16 amino acids. The CDR3 loop is CASSPRWTSGRYIQYF. DNA for the CDR3: TGTGCCAGCAGTCCCCGTTGGACTAGCGGGAGATACATTCAGTACTTC.

The J gene is TRBJ2-5, the V gene TRBV2; 13 bases match TRBD2. The J segment lost 5 bases and the V segment lost 5 bases, leaving 8 bases of the junction unmatched. Germline-derived CDR1 and CDR2 are SNHLY and FYNNEI. The CDR3 runs to 16 residues. DNA of the CDR3: TGTGCCAGCAGTCCCGGGACTAGCGGGATCCGGGAGACCCAGTACTTC. Amino acids: CASSPGTSGIRETQYF.

In DNA form, the CDR3 reads TGTGCCAGCAGCCGGGACACACCAAGGTTGTACTTC. Its translation: CASSRDTPRLYF. The V and J genes are TRBV7-9 and TRBJ2-7; tentative D call: TRBD1 (6 bases). The CDR3 is 12 residues long. Germline V gives CDR1 SEHNR, CDR2 FQNEAQ (reference sequence). Trimming took 5 bases from V and 12 from J, leaving 17 bases between them.

The V gene is TRBV13, the J gene TRBJ2-7, with D possibly being TRBD1 (6 bases). V shed 0 bases and J shed 4 bases, with 13 bases lying between them. The CDR3 is made up of 15 amino acids. Germline V lookup: CDR1 PRHDT, CDR2 FYEKMQ (reference sequence). CDR3 in DNA: TGTGCCAGCAGCTTAGGGGGGGCCCAAAATTACGAGCAGTACTTC. Protein sequence: CASSLGGAQNYEQYF.

This clone appeared once. J is TRBJ2-3 and V is TRBV27, with D perhaps assigned TRBD1 or TRBD2 (6 bases each). This CDR3 spans 16 amino acids. V was clipped by 7 bases and J by 3 bases, with 20 bases between them. The V gene's germline CDR1 is MNHEY and CDR2 SMNVEV (reference sequence). The CDR3 reads CASTHHGGGSTDTQYF. Here the CDR3 DNA reads TGTGCCAGCACCCACCACGGGGGCGGTAGTACAGATACGCAGTATTTT.

This chain connects TRBV7-9 to TRBJ2-1; D is perhaps TRBD2 (6 bases). The CDR3 spans 17 residues. Germline V gives CDR1 SEHNR, CDR2 FQNEAQ (reference sequence). Trimming removed 5 bases from V and 7 bases from J, with 24 bases in between. CDR3 amino acids: CASSPHLRAREWNEQFF. For the CDR3, the DNA is TGTGCCAGCAGCCCGCACCTCAGAGCGCGGGAATGGAATGAGCAGTTCTTC.

This chain links TRBV28 with TRBJ1-1; no clear D. CDR1 and CDR2 (germline): MDHEN, SYDVKM. Trimming removed 1 base at V and 5 bases at J, with 5 bases between. The CDR3 loop spans 12 amino acids. The CDR3 nucleotides read TGTGCCAGCAGTTTATTGCGAACTGAAGCTTTCTTT. Its protein product is CASSLLRTEAFF.

This clone was recorded once. Other DNA sequences in the same sample also yield this CDR3. The V and J genes are TRBV2 and TRBJ2-7; D is uncertain. The ends were cut back, 3 bases at V and 4 bases at J, with 7 bases in the middle. Germline values: CDR1 SNHLY, CDR2 FYNNEI. The length of the CDR3 is 12 residues. CDR3 nucleotides: TGTGCCAGCAGTGACAGAGCGTACGAGCAGTACTTC. It codes for CASSDRAYEQYF.

This clone was found once. In DNA form, the CDR3 reads TGTGCCAGCAGCTTACGTGCGCGGAGTGAAGCTTTCTTT. Encoded protein: CASSLRARSEAFF. V and J are TRBV7-3 and TRBJ1-1; D unresolved. The CDR3 sequence is 13 residues long. Germline V gene sequence: CDR1 SGHTA, CDR2 FQGTGA. The V gene lost 2 bases and the J gene lost 7 bases, with 11 bases spanning the gap.

This clone was seen just once. The chain employs TRBV7-3 and TRBJ2-7; D is ambiguous. Germline V lookup: CDR1 SGHTA, CDR2 FQGTGA. V lost 2 bases, J lost 3 bases, and 8 bases lay in between. The CDR3 has 13 residues. The CDR3 here is CASSLGDYYEQYF. The CDR3 nucleotides are TGTGCCAGCAGCTTAGGGGATTACTACGAGCAGTACTTC.